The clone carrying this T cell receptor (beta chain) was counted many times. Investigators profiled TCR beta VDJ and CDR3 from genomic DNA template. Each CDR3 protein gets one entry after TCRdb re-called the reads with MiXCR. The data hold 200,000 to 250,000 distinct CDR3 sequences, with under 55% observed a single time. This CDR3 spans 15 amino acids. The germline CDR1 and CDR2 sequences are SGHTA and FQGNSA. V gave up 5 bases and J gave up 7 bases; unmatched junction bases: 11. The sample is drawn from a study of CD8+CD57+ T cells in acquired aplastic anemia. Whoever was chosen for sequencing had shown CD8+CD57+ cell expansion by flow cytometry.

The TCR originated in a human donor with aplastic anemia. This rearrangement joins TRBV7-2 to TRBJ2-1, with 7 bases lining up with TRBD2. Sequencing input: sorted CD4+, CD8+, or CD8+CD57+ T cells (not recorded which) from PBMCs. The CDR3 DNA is TGTGCCAGCAGCCAAGACCGGACTAGGGCAAATGAGCAGTTCTTC. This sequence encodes CASSQDRTRANEQFF.